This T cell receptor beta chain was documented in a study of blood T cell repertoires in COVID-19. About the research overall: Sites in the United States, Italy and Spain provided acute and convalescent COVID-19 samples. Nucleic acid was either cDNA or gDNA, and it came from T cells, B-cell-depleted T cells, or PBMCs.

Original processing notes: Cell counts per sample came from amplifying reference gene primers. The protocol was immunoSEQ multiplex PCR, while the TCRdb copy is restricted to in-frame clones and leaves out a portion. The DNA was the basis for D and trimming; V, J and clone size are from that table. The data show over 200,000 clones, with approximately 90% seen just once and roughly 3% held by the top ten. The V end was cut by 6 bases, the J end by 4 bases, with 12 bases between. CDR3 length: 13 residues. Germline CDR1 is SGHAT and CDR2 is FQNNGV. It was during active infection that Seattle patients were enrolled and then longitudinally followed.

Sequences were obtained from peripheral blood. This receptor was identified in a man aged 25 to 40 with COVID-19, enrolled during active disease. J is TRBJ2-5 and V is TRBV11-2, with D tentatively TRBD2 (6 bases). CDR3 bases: TGTGCCAGCAGTTGGGTGGGAGGAGAGACCCAGTACTTC. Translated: CASSWVGGETQYF. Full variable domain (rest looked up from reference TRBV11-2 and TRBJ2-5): EAGVAQSPRYKIIEKRQSVAFWCNPISGHATLYWYQQILGQGPKLLIQFQNNGVVDDSQLPKDRFSAERLKGVDSTLKIQPAKLEDSAVYLCASSWVGGETQYFGPGTRLLVL.